The clone carrying this T cell receptor (beta chain) was recorded only once. The antigen is not known. These data are taken from a study of cytotoxic CD8 clonotypes in ibrutinib-treated CLL. Germline-derived CDR1 and CDR2 are SGHTA and FQGTGA. V was pared by 5 bases and J by 6 bases, with 14 bases between. CDR3 length equals 13 residues. Findings and caveats of the study: Baseline clonality exceeded age-matched healthy donors and tracked circulating CD8+ T-cell counts.

Data came from immunoSEQ multiplex PCR; TCRdb stores just in-frame clones and leaves some out. The sample lists tens of thousands of clones, 80% occurring once. This TCR was sampled from a human donor with chronic lymphocytic leukemia. The genes are TRBV7-3 and TRBJ2-7; no clear D. Sample: PBMCs, taken at disease progression, from a patient treated with ibrutinib. CDR3 sequence (DNA): TGTGCCAGCAGCCTTTCGAAATCCGGCGAGCAGTACTTC. It codes for CASSLSKSGEQYF.